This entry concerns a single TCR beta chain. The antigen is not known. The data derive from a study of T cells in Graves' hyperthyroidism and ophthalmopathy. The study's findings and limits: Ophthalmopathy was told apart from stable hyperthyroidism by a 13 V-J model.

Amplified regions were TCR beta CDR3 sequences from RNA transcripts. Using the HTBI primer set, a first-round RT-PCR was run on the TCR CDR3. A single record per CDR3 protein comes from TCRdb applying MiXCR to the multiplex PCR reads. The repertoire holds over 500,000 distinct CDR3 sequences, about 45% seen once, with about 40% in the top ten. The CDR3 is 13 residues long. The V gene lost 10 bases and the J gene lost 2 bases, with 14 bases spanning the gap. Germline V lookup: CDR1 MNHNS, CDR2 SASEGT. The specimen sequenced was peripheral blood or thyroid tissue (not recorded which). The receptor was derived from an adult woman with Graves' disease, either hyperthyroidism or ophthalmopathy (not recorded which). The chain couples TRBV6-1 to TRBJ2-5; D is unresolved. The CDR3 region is CATIPDVQETQYF. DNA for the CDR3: TGTGCCACCATCCCGGACGTTCAAGAGACCCAGTACTTC.